Detailed here is one T cell receptor beta chain. This table comes from immunoSEQ multiplex PCR, and its TCRdb copy is limited to in-frame clones, with some not included. Of about 190,000 clones detected, approximately 90% appear once; the ten largest clones hold approximately 6.9%. The data were obtained in a study of T cell responses to AZD1222 COVID-19 vaccine. The source is an adult in good health. The starting material was peripheral blood, obtained on day 0 of AZD1222 vaccination.

CDR3 in DNA: TGTGCCAGTAGCCGGGACAGCTCAACTAATGAAAAACTGTTTTTT. This encodes CASSRDSSTNEKLFF. The chain joins TRBV19 to TRBJ1-4; 7 positions match TRBD1. The CDR3 is 15 residues long. J gave up 0 bases and V 6 bases, and 4 bases lay outside the gene matches. Germline CDR1 and CDR2: LNHDA and SQIVND (reference sequence).